This TCR beta chain was captured in a study of T cells of healthy individuals. The germline gives CDR1 ENHRY, CDR2 SYGVKD. V gave up 3 bases and J gave up 3 bases; unmatched junction bases: 8. The CDR3 covers 15 residues. TCRdb re-called the 5' RACE reads through MiXCR, storing one row per CDR3 protein. The sample contains 100,000 or so distinct CDR3 sequences, under 20% of which appear only once. This TCR came from a human donor in good health. This rearrangement joins TRBV10-3 to TRBJ2-7; TRBD1 matches at 7 bases. The chain's CDR3 is CAISEIQGTNYEQYF. CDR3 bases: TGTGCCATCAGTGAAATACAGGGGACCAACTACGAGCAGTACTTC.